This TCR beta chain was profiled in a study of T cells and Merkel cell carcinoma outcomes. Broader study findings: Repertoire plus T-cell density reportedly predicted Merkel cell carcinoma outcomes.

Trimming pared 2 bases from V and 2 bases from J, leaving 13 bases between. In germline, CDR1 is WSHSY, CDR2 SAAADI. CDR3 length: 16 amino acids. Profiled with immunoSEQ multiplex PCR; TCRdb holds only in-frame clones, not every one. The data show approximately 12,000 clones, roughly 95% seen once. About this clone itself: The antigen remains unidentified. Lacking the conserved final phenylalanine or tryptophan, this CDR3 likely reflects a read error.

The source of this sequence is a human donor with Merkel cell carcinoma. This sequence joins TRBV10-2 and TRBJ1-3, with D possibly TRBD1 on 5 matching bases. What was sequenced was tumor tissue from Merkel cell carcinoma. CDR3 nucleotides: TGCGCCAGCAGTGAGCCCGTGGGAGGGGCTGGAAACACCATATATGTT. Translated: CASSEPVGGAGNTIYV.